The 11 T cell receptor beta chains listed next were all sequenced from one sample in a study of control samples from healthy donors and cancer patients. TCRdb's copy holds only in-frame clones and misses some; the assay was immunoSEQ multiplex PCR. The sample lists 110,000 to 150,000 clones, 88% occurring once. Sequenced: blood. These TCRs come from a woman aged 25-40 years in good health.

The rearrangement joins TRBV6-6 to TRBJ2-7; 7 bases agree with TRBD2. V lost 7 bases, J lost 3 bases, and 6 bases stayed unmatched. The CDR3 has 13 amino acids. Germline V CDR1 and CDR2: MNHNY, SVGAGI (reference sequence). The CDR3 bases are TGTGCCAGCACCGCGGGGGTGGGCTACGAGCAGTACTTC. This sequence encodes CASTAGVGYEQYF.

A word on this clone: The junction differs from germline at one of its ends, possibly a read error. The DNA for the CDR3 is TGTGCTAGCAGCTTAGGCGGGAGGGATGAGCAGTTCTTC. Protein product: CASSLGGRDEQFF. The gene calls are TRBV7-7 and TRBJ2-1; the match to TRBD2 covers 9 bases. Germline V CDR1 and CDR2: SSHAT, FNYEAQ (reference sequence). The CDR3 has 13 residues.

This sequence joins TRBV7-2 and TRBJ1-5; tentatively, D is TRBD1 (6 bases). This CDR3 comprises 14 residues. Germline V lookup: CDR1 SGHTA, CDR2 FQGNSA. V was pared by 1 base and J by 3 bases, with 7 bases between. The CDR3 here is CASSLGGANQPQHF. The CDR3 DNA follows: TGTGCCAGCAGCTTAGGGGGGGCCAATCAGCCCCAGCATTTT.

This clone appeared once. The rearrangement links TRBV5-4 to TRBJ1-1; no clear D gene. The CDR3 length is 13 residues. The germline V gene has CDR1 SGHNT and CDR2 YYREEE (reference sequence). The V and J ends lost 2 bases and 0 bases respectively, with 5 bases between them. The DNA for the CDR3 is TGTGCCAGCAGCTTATACCTGAACACTGAAGCTTTCTTT. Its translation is CASSLYLNTEAFF.

Here the CDR3 DNA reads TGCGCCAGCAGTATGGCCGGGGCCTCCTACGAGCAGTACTTC. Protein product: CASSMAGASYEQYF. The genes are TRBV5-1 and TRBJ2-7; D assignment may be TRBD1 or TRBD2 (5 bases each). Germline assignment: CDR1 SGHRS and CDR2 YFSETQ. Trimming removed 5 bases from V and 0 bases from J, with 12 bases in between. The CDR3 is 14 residues long.

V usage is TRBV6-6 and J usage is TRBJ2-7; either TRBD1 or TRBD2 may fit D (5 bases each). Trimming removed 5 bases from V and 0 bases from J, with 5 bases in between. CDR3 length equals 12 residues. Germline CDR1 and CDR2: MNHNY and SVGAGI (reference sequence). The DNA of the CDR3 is TGTGCCAGCAGTGGGACCTCCTACGAGCAGTACTTC. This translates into CASSGTSYEQYF.

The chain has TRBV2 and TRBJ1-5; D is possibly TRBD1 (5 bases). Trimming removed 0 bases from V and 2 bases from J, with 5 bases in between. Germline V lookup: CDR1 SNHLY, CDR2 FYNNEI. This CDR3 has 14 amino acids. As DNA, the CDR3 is TGTGCCAGCAGTGAAGCGACAGGCAATCAGCCCCAGCATTTT. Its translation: CASSEATGNQPQHF.

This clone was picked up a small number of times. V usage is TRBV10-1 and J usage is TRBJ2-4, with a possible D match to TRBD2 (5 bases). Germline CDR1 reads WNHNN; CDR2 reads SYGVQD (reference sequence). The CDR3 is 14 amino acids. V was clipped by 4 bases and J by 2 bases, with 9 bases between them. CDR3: CASSGELSKNIQYF. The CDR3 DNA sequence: TGCGCCAGCAGTGGGGAGCTCTCCAAAAACATTCAGTACTTC.

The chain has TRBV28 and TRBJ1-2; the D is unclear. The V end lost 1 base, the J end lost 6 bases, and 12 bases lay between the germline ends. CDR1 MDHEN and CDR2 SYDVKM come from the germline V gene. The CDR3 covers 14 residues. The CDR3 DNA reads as TGTGCCAGCAGTTTATCGGGCGGGAGTCATGGCTACACCTTC. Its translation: CASSLSGGSHGYTF.

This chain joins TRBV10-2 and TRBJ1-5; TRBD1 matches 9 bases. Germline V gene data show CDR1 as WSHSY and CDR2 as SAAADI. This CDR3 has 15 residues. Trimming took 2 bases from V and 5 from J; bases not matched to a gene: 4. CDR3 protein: CASSEPRQGDQPQHF. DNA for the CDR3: TGCGCCAGCAGTGAGCCGCGACAGGGGGATCAGCCCCAGCATTTT.

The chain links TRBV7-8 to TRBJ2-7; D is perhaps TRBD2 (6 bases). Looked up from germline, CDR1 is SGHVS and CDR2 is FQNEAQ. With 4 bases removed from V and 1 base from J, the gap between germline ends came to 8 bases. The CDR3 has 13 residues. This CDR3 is CASSSGGSYEQYF. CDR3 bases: TGTGCCAGCAGCTCCGGAGGGTCCTACGAGCAGTACTTC.